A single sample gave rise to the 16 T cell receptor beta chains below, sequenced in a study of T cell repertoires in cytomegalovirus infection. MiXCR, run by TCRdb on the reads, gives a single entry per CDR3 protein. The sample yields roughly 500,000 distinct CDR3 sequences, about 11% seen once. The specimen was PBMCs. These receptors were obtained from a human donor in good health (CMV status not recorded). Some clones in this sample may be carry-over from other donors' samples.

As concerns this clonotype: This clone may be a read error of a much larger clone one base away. The CDR3 spells CASSFGLLEEQYF. CDR3 bases: TGTGCCAGCAGCTTTGGACTGTTAGAAGAGCAGTACTTC. The rearrangement joins TRBV7-6 to TRBJ2-7, with a weak D call TRBD2 (5 bases). Germline V gene lookup returns CDR1 SGHVS and CDR2 FNYEAQ. The CDR3 covers 13 residues. V lost 3 bases and J 7 bases, leaving 13 bases between the germline ends.

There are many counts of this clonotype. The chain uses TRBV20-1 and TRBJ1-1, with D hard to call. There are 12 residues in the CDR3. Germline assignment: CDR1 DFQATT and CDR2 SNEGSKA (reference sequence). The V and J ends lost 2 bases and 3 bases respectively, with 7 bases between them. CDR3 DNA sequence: TGCAGTGCTAGACCCTCGGACACTGAAGCTTTCTTT. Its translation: CSARPSDTEAFF.

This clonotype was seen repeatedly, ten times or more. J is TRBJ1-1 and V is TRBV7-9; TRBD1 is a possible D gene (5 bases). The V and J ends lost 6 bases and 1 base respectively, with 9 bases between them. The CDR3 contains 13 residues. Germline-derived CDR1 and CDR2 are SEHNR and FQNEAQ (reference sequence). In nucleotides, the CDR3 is TGTGCCAGCAGTTATAGGGGGAACACTGAAGCTTTCTTT. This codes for CASSYRGNTEAFF.

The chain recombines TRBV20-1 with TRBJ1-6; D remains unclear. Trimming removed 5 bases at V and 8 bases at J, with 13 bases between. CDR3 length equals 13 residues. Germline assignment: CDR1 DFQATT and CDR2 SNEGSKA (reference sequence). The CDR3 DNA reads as TGCAGTGCTGAGGGCGTTCCGGATTCACCCCTCCACTTT. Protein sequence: CSAEGVPDSPLHF.

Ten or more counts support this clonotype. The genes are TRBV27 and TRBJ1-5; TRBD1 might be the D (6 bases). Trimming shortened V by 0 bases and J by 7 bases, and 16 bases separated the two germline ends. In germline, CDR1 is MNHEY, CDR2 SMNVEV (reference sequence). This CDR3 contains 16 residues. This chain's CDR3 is CASSLSSPGAGQPQHF. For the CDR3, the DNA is TGTGCCAGCAGTTTATCGTCCCCAGGGGCAGGGCAGCCCCAGCATTTT.

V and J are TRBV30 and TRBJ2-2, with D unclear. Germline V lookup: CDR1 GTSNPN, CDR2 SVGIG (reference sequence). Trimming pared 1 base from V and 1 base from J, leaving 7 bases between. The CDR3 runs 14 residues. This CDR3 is CAWSAERNTGELFF. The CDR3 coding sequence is TGTGCCTGGAGTGCCGAACGGAACACCGGGGAGCTGTTTTTT.

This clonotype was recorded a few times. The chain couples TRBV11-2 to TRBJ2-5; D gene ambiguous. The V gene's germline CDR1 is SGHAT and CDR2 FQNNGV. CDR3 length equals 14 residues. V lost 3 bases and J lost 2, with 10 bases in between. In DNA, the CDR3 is TGTGCCAGCAGCTTTTCAGGATTGCAAGAGACCCAGTACTTC. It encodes CASSFSGLQETQYF.

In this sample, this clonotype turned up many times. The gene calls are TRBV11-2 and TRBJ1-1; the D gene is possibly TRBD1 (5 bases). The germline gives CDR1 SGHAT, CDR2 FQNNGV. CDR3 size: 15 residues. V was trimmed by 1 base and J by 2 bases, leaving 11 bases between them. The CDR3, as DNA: TGTGCCAGCAGCTTAGCCGCCGGGGGAAACACTGAAGCTTTCTTT. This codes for CASSLAAGGNTEAFF.

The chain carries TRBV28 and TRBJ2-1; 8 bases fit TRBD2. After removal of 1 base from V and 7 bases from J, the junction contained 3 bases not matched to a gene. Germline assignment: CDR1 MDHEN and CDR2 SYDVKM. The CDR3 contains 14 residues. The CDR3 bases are TGTGCCAGCAGTTTATCGGGGGGGAGGAATGAGCAGTTCTTC. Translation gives CASSLSGGRNEQFF.

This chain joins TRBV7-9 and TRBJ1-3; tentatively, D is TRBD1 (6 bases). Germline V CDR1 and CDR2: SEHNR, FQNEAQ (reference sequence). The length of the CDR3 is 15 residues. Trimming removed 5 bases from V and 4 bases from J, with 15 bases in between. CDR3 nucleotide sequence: TGTGCCAGCAGCCCCGCCGCAGGGGCGGGAAACACCATATATTTT. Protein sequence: CASSPAAGAGNTIYF.

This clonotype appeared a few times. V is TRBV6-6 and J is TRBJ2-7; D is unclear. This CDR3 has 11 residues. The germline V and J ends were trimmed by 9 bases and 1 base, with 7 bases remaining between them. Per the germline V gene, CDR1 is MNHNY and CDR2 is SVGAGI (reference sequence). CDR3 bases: TGTGCCAGTGGAAATTCCTACGAGCAGTACTTC. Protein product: CASGNSYEQYF.

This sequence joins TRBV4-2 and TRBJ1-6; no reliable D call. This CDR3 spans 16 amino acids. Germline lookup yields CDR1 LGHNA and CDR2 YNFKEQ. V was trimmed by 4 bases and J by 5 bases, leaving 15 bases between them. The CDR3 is CASSPEGRRHNSPLHF. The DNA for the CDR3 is TGTGCCAGCAGCCCAGAAGGCAGGAGGCATAATTCACCCCTCCACTTT.

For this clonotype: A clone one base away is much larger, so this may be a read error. The CDR3 bases are TGCAGTGCTAGGGGGATAGGGGGCTTAGTCACTGAAGCTTTCTTT. Protein product: CSARGIGGLVTEAFF. The chain employs TRBV20-1 and TRBJ1-1, with 7 bases that match TRBD1. CDR3 size: 15 residues. Per germline, CDR1 DFQATT and CDR2 SNEGSKA (reference sequence). The ends lost 3 bases at V and 4 bases at J; junction bases unmatched: 11.

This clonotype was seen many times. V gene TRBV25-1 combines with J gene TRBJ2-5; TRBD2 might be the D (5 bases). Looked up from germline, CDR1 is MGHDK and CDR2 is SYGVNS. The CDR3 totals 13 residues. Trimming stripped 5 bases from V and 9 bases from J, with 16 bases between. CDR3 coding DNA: TGTGCCAGCAGTCTAAGCGGCCGCCAGGCCCAGTACTTC. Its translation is CASSLSGRQAQYF.

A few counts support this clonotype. CDR3 bases: TGTGCCAGCAGCTCAAACCCCGGGGGGGCCCCTGAAGCTTTCTTT. Its protein product is CASSSNPGGAPEAFF. V and J are TRBV7-9 and TRBJ1-1, with a tentative D call TRBD1 (6 bases). The germline gives CDR1 SEHNR, CDR2 FQNEAQ (reference sequence). The CDR3 has 15 amino acids. Between the trimmed V and J ends, which lost 4 bases and 6 bases, there was a span of 18 bases.

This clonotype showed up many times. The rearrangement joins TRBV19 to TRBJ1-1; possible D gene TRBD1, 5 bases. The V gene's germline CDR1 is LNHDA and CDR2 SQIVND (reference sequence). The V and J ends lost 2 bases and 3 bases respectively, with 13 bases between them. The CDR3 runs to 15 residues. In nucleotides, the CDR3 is TGTGCCAGTAGTATACGGACCCGGGGGGACACTGAAGCTTTCTTT. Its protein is CASSIRTRGDTEAFF. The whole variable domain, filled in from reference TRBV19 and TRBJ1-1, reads DGGITQSPKYLFRKEGQNVTLSCEQNLNHDAMYWYRQDPGQGLRLIYYSQIVNDFQKGDIAEGYSVSREKKESFPLTVTSAQKNPTAFYLCASSIRTRGDTEAFFGQGTRLTVV.